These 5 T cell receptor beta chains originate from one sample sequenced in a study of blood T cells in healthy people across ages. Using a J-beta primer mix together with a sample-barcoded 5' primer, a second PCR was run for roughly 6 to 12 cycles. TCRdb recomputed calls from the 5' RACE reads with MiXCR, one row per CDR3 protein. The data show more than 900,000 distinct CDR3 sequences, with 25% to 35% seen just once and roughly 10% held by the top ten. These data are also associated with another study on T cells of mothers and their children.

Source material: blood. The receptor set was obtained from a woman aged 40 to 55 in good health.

CDR3 loop: CSARADDQLYNEQFF. DNA for the CDR3: TGCAGTGCTAGGGCTGACGACCAACTCTACAATGAGCAGTTCTTC. The chain is built from TRBV20-1 and TRBJ2-1; D unclear. Germline V gives CDR1 DFQATT, CDR2 SNEGSKA (reference sequence). The CDR3 contains 15 residues. The V end was cut by 3 bases, the J end by 3 bases, with 15 bases between.

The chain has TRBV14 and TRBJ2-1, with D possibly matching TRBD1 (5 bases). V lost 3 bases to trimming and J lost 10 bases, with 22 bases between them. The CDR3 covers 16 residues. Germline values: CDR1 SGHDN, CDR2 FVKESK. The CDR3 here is CASSQGSGIRSGEQFF. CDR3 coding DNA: TGTGCCAGCAGCCAGGGATCAGGGATCCGCTCAGGAGAGCAGTTCTTC.

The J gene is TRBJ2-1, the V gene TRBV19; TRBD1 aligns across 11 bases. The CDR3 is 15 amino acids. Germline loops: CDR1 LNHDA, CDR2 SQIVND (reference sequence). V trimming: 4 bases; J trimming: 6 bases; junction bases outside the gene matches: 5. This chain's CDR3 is CASSTGQGVGNEQFF. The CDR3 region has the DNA TGTGCCAGTAGTACGGGACAGGGGGTCGGCAATGAGCAGTTCTTC.

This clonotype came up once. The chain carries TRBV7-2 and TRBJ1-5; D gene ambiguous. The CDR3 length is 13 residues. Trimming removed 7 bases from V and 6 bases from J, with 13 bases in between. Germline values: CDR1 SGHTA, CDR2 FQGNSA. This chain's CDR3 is CASTPVGSQPQHF. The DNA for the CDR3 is TGTGCCAGCACCCCAGTGGGTAGTCAGCCCCAGCATTTT.

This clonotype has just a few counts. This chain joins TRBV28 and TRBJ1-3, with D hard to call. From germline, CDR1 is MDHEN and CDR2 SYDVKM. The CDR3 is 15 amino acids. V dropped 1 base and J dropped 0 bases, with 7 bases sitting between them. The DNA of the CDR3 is TGTGCCAGCAGTTTATACGGGATCTCTGGAAACACCATATATTTT. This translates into CASSLYGISGNTIYF.